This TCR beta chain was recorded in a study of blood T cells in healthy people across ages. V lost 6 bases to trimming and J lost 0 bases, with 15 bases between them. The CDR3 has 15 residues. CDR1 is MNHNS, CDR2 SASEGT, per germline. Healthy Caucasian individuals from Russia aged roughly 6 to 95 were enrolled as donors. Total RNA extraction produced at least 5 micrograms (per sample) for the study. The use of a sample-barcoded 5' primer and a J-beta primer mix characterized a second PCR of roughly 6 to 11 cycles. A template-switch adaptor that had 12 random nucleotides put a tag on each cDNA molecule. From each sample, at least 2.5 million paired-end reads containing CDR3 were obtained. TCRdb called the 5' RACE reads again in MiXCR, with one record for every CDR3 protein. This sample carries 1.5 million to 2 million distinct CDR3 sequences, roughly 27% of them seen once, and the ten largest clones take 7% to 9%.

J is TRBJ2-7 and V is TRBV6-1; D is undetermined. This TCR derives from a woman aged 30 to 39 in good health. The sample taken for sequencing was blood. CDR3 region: CASSDRVLSSYEQYF. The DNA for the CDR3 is TGTGCCAGCAGCGATAGGGTCCTGAGCTCCTACGAGCAGTACTTC.